These 11 T cell receptor beta chains share one sample of origin, sequenced in a study of T cells in Graves' hyperthyroidism and ophthalmopathy. The CDR3 regions of TCR beta were amplified from RNA transcripts. When the TCR CDR3 underwent first-round RT-PCR, the HTBI primer set was used. TCRdb re-called the multiplex PCR reads with MiXCR, one entry per CDR3 protein. The sample lists some 510,000 distinct CDR3 sequences, around 20% occurring once. The source material was blood. Every receptor here comes from a young man with Graves' hyperthyroidism.

In its sample, this clonotype was seen many times. The rearrangement uses TRBV2 and TRBJ1-1, with D uncertain. V was shortened by 2 bases and J by 0 bases, with 10 bases between the two germline ends. Germline V gene sequence: CDR1 SNHLY, CDR2 FYNNEI. There are 15 residues in the CDR3. The CDR3 protein is CASSETVLVNTEAFF. CDR3 bases: TGTGCCAGCAGTGAAACGGTTCTCGTGAACACTGAAGCTTTCTTT.

This clonotype was picked up many times. Here the CDR3 DNA reads TGTGCCATCAGCCCGGGACAGGGGGACGAGCAGTACTTC. Amino acid sequence: CAISPGQGDEQYF. The rearrangement links TRBV10-3 to TRBJ2-7, with TRBD1 matching over 11 bases. With V trimmed by 6 bases and J by 5 bases, 3 bases remained unmatched. Per the germline V gene, CDR1 is ENHRY and CDR2 is SYGVKD. The CDR3 is 13 residues long.

This clonotype was observed a handful of times. V gene TRBV2 combines with J gene TRBJ1-1; the D gene is possibly TRBD1 (5 bases). Trimming took 5 bases from V and 0 from J, leaving 13 bases between them. CDR1 and CDR2 from the germline V gene are SNHLY and FYNNEI. The CDR3 sequence is 15 residues long. The chain's CDR3 is CASSPLGPVNTEAFF. CDR3 nucleotide sequence: TGTGCCAGCAGTCCCTTGGGGCCCGTGAACACTGAAGCTTTCTTT.

V usage is TRBV25-1 and J usage is TRBJ2-7; 7 nucleotides align to TRBD2. The junction had 12 bases not matched to a gene; V was cut back by 1 base and J by 3 bases. Looked up from germline, CDR1 is MGHDK and CDR2 is SYGVNS. This CDR3 is built from 17 residues. The CDR3 bases are TGTGCCAGCAGTGAATCCCATTCTAGCGGAAATCACTACGAGCAGTACTTC. This codes for CASSESHSSGNHYEQYF.

This clonotype was recorded many times. The chain is built from TRBV5-1 and TRBJ1-2; 7 bases map to TRBD1. Germline assignment: CDR1 SGHRS and CDR2 YFSETQ. This CDR3 region has 13 residues. Trimming at V came to 4 bases and at J to 4 bases, leaving 4 bases not matched to a gene. The CDR3 region has the DNA TGCGCCAGCAGCCCGGGACAGCCCTATGGCTACACCTTC. This sequence encodes CASSPGQPYGYTF.

This clonotype was seen only a few times. The chain uses TRBV20-1 and TRBJ2-5, with 8 positions matching TRBD2. The CDR3 is 16 residues long. Trimming took 0 bases from V and 0 from J; bases not matched to a gene: 6. Per germline, CDR1 DFQATT and CDR2 SNEGSKA (reference sequence). CDR3 sequence reads: CSARDQEAGDQETQYF. CDR3 bases: TGCAGTGCTAGAGATCAGGAAGCGGGAGACCAAGAGACCCAGTACTTC.

This clonotype has a count of ten or more. The rearrangement links TRBV6-1 to TRBJ1-5, with 9 bases fitting TRBD1. Germline-derived CDR1 and CDR2 are MNHNS and SASEGT. V dropped 6 bases and J dropped 7; count of bases not matched to a gene: 10. The CDR3 consists of 15 residues. CDR3 DNA sequence: TGTGCCAGCAGCGGGGGACAGGGAGGGAAGCAGCCCCAGCATTTT. Protein sequence: CASSGGQGGKQPQHF.

This clonotype was counted between two and nine times. Since a much larger clone is just one base distant, this may be a read error. The chain couples TRBV5-1 to TRBJ2-7; 7 bases are a match to TRBD1. Looked up from germline, CDR1 is SGHRS and CDR2 is YFSETQ. This CDR3 has 14 amino acids. V was pared by 7 bases and J by 3 bases, with 10 bases of the junction left unmatched. The chain's CDR3 is CASGRDREFYEQYF. The DNA of the CDR3 is TGCGCCAGCGGCCGTGACAGGGAGTTCTACGAGCAGTACTTC.

This clonotype was observed at least ten times. The CDR3 DNA sequence: TGTGCCAGCAGTGGAGCGAGAACAAGGTATGAAGCTTTCTTT. Its translation is CASSGARTRYEAFF. The V call is TRBV2, the J call TRBJ1-1; D uncertain. The CDR3 runs to 14 residues. Between the trimmed V and J ends, which lost 4 bases and 7 bases, there was a span of 16 bases. CDR1 and CDR2 from the germline V gene are SNHLY and FYNNEI.

This clonotype was observed a handful of times. V and J are TRBV6-1 and TRBJ1-5, with 7 bases aligning to TRBD1. The CDR3 is 13 amino acids. V lost 7 bases, J lost 5 bases, and 5 bases stayed unmatched. Germline-derived CDR1 and CDR2 are MNHNS and SASEGT. The CDR3: CASTDRRHQPQHF. In DNA form, the CDR3 reads TGTGCCAGCACGGACAGGAGACATCAGCCCCAGCATTTT.

The chain couples TRBV12-3 or TRBV12-4 to TRBJ1-5; no reliable D call. The V gene lost 3 bases and the J gene lost 4 bases, with 16 bases spanning the gap. The CDR3 is 16 residues long. The CDR3 region has the DNA TGTGCCAGCAGTTTTGATCCTCGTATTAATAATCAGCCCCAGCATTTT. Protein sequence: CASSFDPRINNQPQHF.